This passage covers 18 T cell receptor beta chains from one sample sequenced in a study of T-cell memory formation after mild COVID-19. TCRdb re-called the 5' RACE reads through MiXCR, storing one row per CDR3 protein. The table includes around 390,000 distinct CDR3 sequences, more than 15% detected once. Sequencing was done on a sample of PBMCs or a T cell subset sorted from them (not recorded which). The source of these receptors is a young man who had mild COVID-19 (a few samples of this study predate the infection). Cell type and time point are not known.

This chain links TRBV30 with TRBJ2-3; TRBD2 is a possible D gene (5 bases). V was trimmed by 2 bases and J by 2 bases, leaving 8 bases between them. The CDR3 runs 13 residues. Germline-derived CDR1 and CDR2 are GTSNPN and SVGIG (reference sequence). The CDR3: CAWSPGDTDTQYF. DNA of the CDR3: TGTGCCTGGAGTCCCGGGGACACAGATACGCAGTATTTT.

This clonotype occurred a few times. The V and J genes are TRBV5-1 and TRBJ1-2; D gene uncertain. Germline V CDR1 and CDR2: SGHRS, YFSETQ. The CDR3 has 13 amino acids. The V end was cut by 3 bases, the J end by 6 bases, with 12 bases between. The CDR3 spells CASSYRQQDGYTF. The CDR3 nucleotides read TGCGCCAGCAGCTACCGCCAGCAGGATGGCTACACCTTC.

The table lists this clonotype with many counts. The CDR3 region is CASSLDGTGDTQYF. For the CDR3, the DNA is TGCGCCAGCAGCTTGGACGGGACGGGAGATACGCAGTATTTT. The chain combines TRBV5-1 with TRBJ2-3; D could derive from TRBD1 or TRBD2 (5 bases each). CDR1 and CDR2 (germline): SGHRS, YFSETQ. CDR3 length equals 14 residues. Trimming cost V 0 bases and J 5 bases, with 10 bases left between them.

The CDR3 reads CASSSDRDTKYYEQYF. The CDR3 nucleotides are TGTGCCAGCAGCTCCGACCGGGACACCAAATACTACGAGCAGTACTTC. The chain carries TRBV7-9 and TRBJ2-7, with D possibly matching TRBD1 (6 bases). From germline, CDR1 is SEHNR and CDR2 FQNEAQ (reference sequence). V gave up 4 bases and J gave up 3 bases, with 19 bases separating them. The CDR3 contains 16 residues.

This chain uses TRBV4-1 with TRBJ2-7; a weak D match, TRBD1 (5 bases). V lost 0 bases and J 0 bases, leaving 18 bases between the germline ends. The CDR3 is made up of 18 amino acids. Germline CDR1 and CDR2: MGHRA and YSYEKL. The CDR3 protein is CASSQESHGLRGSYEQYF. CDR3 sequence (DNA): TGCGCCAGCAGCCAAGAGTCTCACGGGTTAAGGGGCTCCTACGAGCAGTACTTC.

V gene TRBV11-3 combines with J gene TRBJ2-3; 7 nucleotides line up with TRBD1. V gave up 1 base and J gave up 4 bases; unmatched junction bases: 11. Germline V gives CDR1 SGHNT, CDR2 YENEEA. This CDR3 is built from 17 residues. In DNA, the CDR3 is TGTGCCAGCAGCTTAGGTCTGATAGGGGGCACGGCAGATACGCAGTATTTT. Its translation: CASSLGLIGGTADTQYF.

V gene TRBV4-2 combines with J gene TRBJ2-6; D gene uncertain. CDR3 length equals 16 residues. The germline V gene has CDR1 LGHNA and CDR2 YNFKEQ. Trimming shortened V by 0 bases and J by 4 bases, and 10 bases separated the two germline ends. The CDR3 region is CASSQEPPPGANVLTF. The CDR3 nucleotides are TGTGCCAGCAGCCAAGAACCGCCCCCGGGGGCCAACGTCCTGACTTTC.

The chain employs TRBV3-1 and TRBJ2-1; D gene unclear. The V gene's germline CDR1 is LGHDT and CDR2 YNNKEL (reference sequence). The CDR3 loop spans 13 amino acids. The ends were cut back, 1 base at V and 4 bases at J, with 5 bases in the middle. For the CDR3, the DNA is TGTGCCAGCAGCCAAGCCTGGTACAATGAGCAGTTCTTC. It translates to CASSQAWYNEQFF.

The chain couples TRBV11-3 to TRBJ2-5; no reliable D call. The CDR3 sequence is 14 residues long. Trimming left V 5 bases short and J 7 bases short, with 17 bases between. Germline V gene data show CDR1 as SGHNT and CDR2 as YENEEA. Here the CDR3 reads CASSKRAGSGTQYF. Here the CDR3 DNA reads TGTGCCAGCAGCAAAAGGGCTGGGTCGGGGACCCAGTACTTC.

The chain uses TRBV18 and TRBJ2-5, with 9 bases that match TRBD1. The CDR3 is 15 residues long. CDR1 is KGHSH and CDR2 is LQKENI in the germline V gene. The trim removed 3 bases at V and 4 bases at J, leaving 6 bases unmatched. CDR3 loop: CASSPDRGSRETQYF. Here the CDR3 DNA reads TGTGCCAGCTCACCGGACAGGGGCAGTCGAGAGACCCAGTACTTC.

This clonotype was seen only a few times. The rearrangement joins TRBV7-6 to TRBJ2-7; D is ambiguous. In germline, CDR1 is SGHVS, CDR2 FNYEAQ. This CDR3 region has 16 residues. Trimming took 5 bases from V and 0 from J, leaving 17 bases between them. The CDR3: CASSGAGGSSSYEQYF. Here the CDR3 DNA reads TGTGCCAGCAGCGGTGCAGGCGGATCGAGCTCCTACGAGCAGTACTTC.

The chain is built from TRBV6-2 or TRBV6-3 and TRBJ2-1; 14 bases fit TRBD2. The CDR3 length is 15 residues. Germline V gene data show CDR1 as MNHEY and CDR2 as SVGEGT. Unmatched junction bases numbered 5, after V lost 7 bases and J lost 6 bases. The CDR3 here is CASNKGLAGGNEQFF. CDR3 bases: TGTGCCAGCAATAAAGGACTAGCGGGGGGCAATGAGCAGTTCTTC.

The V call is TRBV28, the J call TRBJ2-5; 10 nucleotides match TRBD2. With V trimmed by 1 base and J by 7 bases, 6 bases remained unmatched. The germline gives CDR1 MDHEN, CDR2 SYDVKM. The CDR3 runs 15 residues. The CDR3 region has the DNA TGTGCCAGCAGTTTATTGGCTAGCGGGGGCGTGACCCAGTACTTC. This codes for CASSLLASGGVTQYF. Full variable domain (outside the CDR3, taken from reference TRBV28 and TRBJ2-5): DVKVTQSSRYLVKRTGEKVFLECVQDMDHENMFWYRQDPGLGLRLIYFSYDVKMKEKGDIPEGYSVSREKKERFSLILESASTNQTSMYLCASSLLASGGVTQYFGPGTRLLVL.

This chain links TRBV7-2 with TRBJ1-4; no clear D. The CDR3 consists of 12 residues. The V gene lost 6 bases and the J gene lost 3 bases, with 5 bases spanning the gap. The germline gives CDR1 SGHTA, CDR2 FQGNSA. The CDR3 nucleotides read TGTGCCAGCAGGGCCCCTAATGAAAAACTGTTTTTT. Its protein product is CASRAPNEKLFF.

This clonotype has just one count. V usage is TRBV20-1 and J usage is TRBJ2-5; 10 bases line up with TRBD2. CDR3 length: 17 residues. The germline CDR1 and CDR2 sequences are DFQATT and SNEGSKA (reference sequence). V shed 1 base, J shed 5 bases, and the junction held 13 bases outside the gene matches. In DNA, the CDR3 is TGCAGTGCTAGAGTCGGAGCGGGGGGGATGGGATTTGAGACCCAGTACTTC. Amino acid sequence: CSARVGAGGMGFETQYF.

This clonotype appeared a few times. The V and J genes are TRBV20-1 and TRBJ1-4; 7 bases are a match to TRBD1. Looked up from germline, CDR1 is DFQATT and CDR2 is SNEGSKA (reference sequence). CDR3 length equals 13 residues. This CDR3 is CGLQGFVSEKLFF. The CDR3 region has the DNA TGCGGGCTACAGGGGTTCGTGAGTGAAAAACTGTTTTTT.

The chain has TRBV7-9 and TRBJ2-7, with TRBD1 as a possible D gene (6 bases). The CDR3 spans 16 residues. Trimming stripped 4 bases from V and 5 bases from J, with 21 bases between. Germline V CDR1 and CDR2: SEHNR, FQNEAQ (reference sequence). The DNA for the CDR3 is TGTGCCAGCAGCTCAGGCGGTACAGGGTTTAAGCACGAGCAGTACTTC. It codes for CASSSGGTGFKHEQYF.

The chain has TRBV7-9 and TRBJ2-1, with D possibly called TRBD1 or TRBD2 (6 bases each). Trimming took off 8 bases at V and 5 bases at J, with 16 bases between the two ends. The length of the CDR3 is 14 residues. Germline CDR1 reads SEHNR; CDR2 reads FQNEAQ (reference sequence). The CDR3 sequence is CASYDSGEDNEQFF. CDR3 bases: TGTGCCAGCTATGATTCAGGGGAGGACAATGAGCAGTTCTTC.